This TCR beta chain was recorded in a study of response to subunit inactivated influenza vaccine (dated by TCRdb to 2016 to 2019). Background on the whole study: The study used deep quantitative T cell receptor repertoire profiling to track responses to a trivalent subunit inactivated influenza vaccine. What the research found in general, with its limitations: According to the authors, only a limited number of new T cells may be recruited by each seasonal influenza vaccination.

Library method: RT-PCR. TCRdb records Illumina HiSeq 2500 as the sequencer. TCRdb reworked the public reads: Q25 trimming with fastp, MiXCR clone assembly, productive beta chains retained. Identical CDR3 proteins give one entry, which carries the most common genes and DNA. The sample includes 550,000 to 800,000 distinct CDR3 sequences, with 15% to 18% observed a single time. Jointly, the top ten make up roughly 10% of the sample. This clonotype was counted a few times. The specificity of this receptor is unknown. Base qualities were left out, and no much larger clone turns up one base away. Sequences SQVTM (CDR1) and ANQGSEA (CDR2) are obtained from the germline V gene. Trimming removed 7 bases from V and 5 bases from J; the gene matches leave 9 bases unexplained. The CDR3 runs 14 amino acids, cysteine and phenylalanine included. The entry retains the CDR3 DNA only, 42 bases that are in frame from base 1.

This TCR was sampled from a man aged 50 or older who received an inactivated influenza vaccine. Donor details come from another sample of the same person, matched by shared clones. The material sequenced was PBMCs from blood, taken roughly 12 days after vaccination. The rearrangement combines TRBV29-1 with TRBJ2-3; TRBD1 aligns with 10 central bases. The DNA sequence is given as TGCAGCGCCCAGGACAGGGGGAAGGTAGATACGCAGTATTTT. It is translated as CSAQDRGKVDTQYF.